One TCR beta chain is described in this entry. Its antigen is still unknown. Germline V gene lookup returns CDR1 ENHRY and CDR2 SYGVKD. The V segment lost 6 bases and the J segment 9 bases; nucleotides outside the gene matches: 12. There are 16 residues in the CDR3. This sample is drawn from a study of T cell responses to AZD1222 COVID-19 vaccine. Whole-study findings and limits: Females made up more of the donors, who were largely white British, and clonal diversity may have come out too low.

Using immunoSEQ multiplex PCR, the repertoire was profiled, and TCRdb retains in-frame clones only, with some absent. The top ten clones hold approximately 2% of a sample with about 160,000 clones, roughly nine tenths of them seen once. This clonotype originated in an adult in good health. The sample in question was peripheral blood, obtained on day 0 of AZD1222 vaccination. The chain couples TRBV10-3 to TRBJ1-6, with 9 positions matching TRBD1. CDR3 loop: CAISQGTGNVGSPLHF. The CDR3 nucleotides are TGTGCCATCAGCCAAGGGACAGGGAATGTCGGTTCACCCCTCCACTTT.